Listed here is a single TCR beta chain. Per the authors' pipeline: Reference gene primer amplification gave estimated nucleated cell counts. The method was immunoSEQ multiplex PCR; TCRdb's version includes in-frame clones alone and lacks a portion of them. The DNA gave D and trimming, while V, J and clone size come from that table. The sample yields about 250,000 clones, roughly 86% seen once. V lost 2 bases to trimming and J lost 2 bases; unmatched junction nucleotides: 8. The germline gives CDR1 LNHNV, CDR2 YYDKDF (reference sequence). There are 17 residues in the CDR3. This sample is part of a study of blood T cell repertoires in COVID-19. Whole-study context: Sites across the United States, Italy and Spain contributed samples from acute and convalescent COVID-19. The cDNA or gDNA used as material had been derived from T cells, B-cell-depleted T cells, or PBMCs.

This chain joins TRBV15 and TRBJ2-1, with TRBD2 matching over 8 bases. This receptor was identified in a woman younger than 45 with acute or convalescent COVID-19. Material: peripheral blood. For the CDR3, the DNA is TGTGCCACCAGCAGACCCCAAGCGGGAGTTACCTACAATGAGCAGTTCTTC. Translating gives CATSRPQAGVTYNEQFF.